The clone carrying this T cell receptor (beta chain) turned up a few times. In the authors' methods: The assay estimated nucleated cells by amplifying reference gene primers. Sequencing was performed with immunoSEQ multiplex PCR; in TCRdb, only in-frame clones are kept and a portion is missing. From that table come the V and J calls and clone size; the DNA was used to work out D and trimming. The data hold 200,000 to 250,000 clones, with roughly 86% observed a single time. The data derive from a study of blood T cell repertoires in COVID-19. Study-level background: Specimens from acute and convalescent COVID-19 originated in the United States, Italy and Spain. The cDNA or gDNA used as material had been derived from T cells, B-cell-depleted T cells, or PBMCs.

Seattle enrolled patients during active infection and tracked them longitudinally. The V end was cut by 7 bases, the J end by 3 bases, with 12 bases between. CDR3 size: 13 residues. Sequenced: peripheral blood. This clonotype was sampled from a woman aged 45-60 years with COVID-19, enrolled during active disease. This chain joins TRBV12-3 or TRBV12-4 and TRBJ1-1; maybe TRBD1 (6 bases). In DNA form, the CDR3 reads TGTGCCAGCATCATACAGGGCTACACTGAAGCTTTCTTT. This gives the protein CASIIQGYTEAFF.